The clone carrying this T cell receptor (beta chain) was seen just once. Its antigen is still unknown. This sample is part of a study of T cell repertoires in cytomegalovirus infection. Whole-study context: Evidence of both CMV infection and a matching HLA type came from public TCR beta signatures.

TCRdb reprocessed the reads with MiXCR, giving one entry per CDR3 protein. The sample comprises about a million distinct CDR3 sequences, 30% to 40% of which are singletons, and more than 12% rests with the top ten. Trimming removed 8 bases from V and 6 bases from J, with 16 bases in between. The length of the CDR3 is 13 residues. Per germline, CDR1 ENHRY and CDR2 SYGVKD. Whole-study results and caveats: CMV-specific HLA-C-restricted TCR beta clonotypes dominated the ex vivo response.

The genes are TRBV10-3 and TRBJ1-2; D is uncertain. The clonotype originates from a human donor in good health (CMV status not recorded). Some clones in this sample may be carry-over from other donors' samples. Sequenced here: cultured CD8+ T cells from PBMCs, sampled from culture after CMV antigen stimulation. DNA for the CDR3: TGTGCCATCGGAGCAGAGCTCCCACATGGCTACACCTTC. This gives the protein CAIGAELPHGYTF.